What follows are 23 T cell receptor beta chains derived from one specimen sequenced in a study of metastatic and nonmetastatic thyroid tumors. Each patient went into thyroid surgery without having received any treatment. MiXCR reprocessed the PCR reads for TCRdb. The sample has fewer than 20,000 clones, under 25% seen once; the top ten hold about a sixth. Sequenced material: tumor tissue. The receptor source for this set is a female donor with papillary thyroid cancer or a benign thyroid nodule (not recorded which). Some clones in this sample may be carry-over from other donors' samples.

This clone showed up many times. The J gene is TRBJ1-2, the V gene TRBV5-1, with D unresolved. This CDR3 region has 15 residues. V was shortened by 4 bases and J by 0 bases, with 13 bases between the two germline ends. Germline V gene sequence: CDR1 SGHRS, CDR2 YFSETQ. In DNA, the CDR3 is TGCGCCAGCAGCCCCCGGACGGAATCTAACTATGGCTACACCTTC. It specifies CASSPRTESNYGYTF.

This chain joins TRBV28 and TRBJ2-2; TRBD2 matches at 8 bases. Per germline, CDR1 MDHEN and CDR2 SYDVKM. Trimming took 6 bases from V and 7 from J; bases not matched to a gene: 7. CDR3 size: 14 residues. CDR3 sequence: CASSQTSARGELFF. The CDR3 DNA reads as TGTGCCAGCAGCCAGACTAGCGCTCGCGGGGAGCTGTTTTTT.

This chain uses TRBV24-1 with TRBJ1-2, with TRBD1 matching over 8 bases. V lost 4 bases, J lost 4 bases, and 7 bases stayed unmatched. This CDR3 has 15 amino acids. CDR1 KGHDR and CDR2 SFDVKD come from the germline V gene. In DNA form, the CDR3 reads TGTGCCACCAGTGACTCAGGGGGCGCCGGCTATGGCTACACCTTC. Translated, it gives CATSDSGGAGYGYTF.

The CDR3 bases are TGTGCCAGCAGCCCGATTGGACCTTACTACGAGCAGTACTTC. Residues: CASSPIGPYYEQYF. V is TRBV11-2 and J is TRBJ2-7; D uncertain. Trimming removed 5 bases from V and 3 bases from J, with 14 bases in between. Germline CDR1 and CDR2: SGHAT and FQNNGV. CDR3 length: 14 residues.

The rearrangement joins TRBV6-1 to TRBJ2-5; D gene unclear. The CDR3 length is 14 residues. Germline V gives CDR1 MNHNS, CDR2 SASEGT. Trimming removed 4 bases from V and 5 bases from J, with 14 bases in between. CDR3 in amino acids: CASSAHPTAETQYF. The CDR3 bases are TGTGCCAGCAGTGCACACCCCACAGCTGAGACCCAGTACTTC.

This clone was observed at least ten times. Its ends do not fully match the called genes, so a read error is possible. Other nucleotide sequences from this sample produce the same CDR3. The chain is built from TRBV28 and TRBJ2-7; 8 nucleotides match TRBD1. The CDR3 extends over 14 amino acids. In germline, CDR1 is MDHEN, CDR2 SYDVKM. CDR3 sequence: CASSFGDRTYEQYF. The CDR3 DNA sequence: TGCGCCAGCAGTTTCGGGGACAGGACCTACGAGCAGTACTTC. The whole variable domain, remainder taken from reference TRBV28 and TRBJ2-7, is DVKVTQSSRYLVKRTGEKVFLECVQDMDHENMFWYRQDPGLGLRLIYFSYDVKMKEKGDIPEGYSVSREKKERFSLILESASTNQTSMYLCASSFGDRTYEQYFGPGTRLTVT.

This clone was seen ten or more times. The chain uses TRBV7-2 and TRBJ1-6, with D possibly being TRBD1 (6 bases). CDR1 SGHTA and CDR2 FQGNSA come from the germline V gene. Trimming took 3 bases from V and 8 from J, leaving 14 bases between them. The CDR3 is 15 amino acids. CDR3 in DNA: TGTGCCAGCAGCTTGGGGGCCCAAGGGGATTCACCCCTCCACTTT. Its translation is CASSLGAQGDSPLHF.

This clone has ten or more counts. The chain carries TRBV20-1 and TRBJ2-2, with 7 bases fitting TRBD2. This CDR3 has 12 residues. The V segment lost 6 bases and the J segment 4 bases; nucleotides outside the gene matches: 2. Per the germline V gene, CDR1 is DFQATT and CDR2 is SNEGSKA (reference sequence). The CDR3 reads CSAGTTTGELFF. CDR3 in DNA: TGCAGTGCAGGGACTACCACCGGGGAGCTGTTTTTT.

The table lists this clone with many counts. This sequence joins TRBV7-6 and TRBJ2-3; 10 bases map to TRBD2. The CDR3 is 19 residues long. CDR1 and CDR2 (germline): SGHVS, FNYEAQ. V was clipped by 5 bases and J by 4 bases; unmatched bases: 18. CDR3 sequence (DNA): TGTGCCAGCAGCCGTTACGGACTAGCGGAGGGTTCGGGGGCAGATACGCAGTATTTT. It translates to CASSRYGLAEGSGADTQYF.

The rearrangement links TRBV4-2 to TRBJ2-2; tentatively, D is TRBD1 or TRBD2 (6 bases each). Germline CDR1 and CDR2: LGHNA and YNFKEQ. Trimming stripped 0 bases from V and 4 bases from J, with 9 bases between. CDR3 size: 15 residues. CDR3 bases: TGTGCCAGCAGCCAAGAGGAGGGGGGCACCGGGGAGCTGTTTTTT. As protein: CASSQEEGGTGELFF.

This chain links TRBV7-3 with TRBJ2-1; D is ambiguous. V lost 5 bases and J 7 bases, leaving 18 bases between the germline ends. The CDR3 extends over 15 amino acids. Germline CDR1 is SGHTA and CDR2 is FQGTGA. CDR3 sequence: CASSLGVGFSNEQFF. DNA of the CDR3: TGTGCCAGCAGCCTGGGTGTGGGGTTTTCAAATGAGCAGTTCTTC.

This clone was seen repeatedly, ten times or more. Different DNA sequences within this sample yield the same CDR3. This chain connects TRBV29-1 to TRBJ2-7; 12 positions match TRBD2. J was trimmed by 3 bases and V by 5 bases; bases with no gene match: 5. This CDR3 is 14 amino acids long. Germline V gene sequence: CDR1 SQVTM, CDR2 ANQGSEA. The CDR3 nucleotides are TGCAGCGTTTCTGGACTAGCGGGGTTCTACGAGCAGTACTTC. It is translated as CSVSGLAGFYEQYF.

This clone appeared a few times. The chain combines TRBV27 with TRBJ2-7; no reliable D call. V lost 6 bases, J lost 4 bases, and 13 bases lay in between. CDR1 MNHEY and CDR2 SMNVEV come from the germline V gene (reference sequence). The CDR3 is 13 residues long. The CDR3 is CASRPETSYEQYF. CDR3 sequence (DNA): TGTGCCAGCAGACCAGAGACAAGTTACGAGCAGTACTTC.

This clone turned up a few times. The V gene is TRBV6-1, the J gene TRBJ2-2, with D perhaps given as TRBD1 or TRBD2 (5 bases each). The CDR3 has 14 residues. Trimming took 6 bases from V and 5 from J, leaving 13 bases between them. From germline, CDR1 is MNHNS and CDR2 SASEGT. The CDR3, as DNA: TGTGCCAGCAGCCCCGGGACGGAGACCGGGGAGCTGTTTTTT. Translation: CASSPGTETGELFF.

This clone rates as medium-sized. This chain uses TRBV4-1 with TRBJ2-1; D not certain. The CDR3 contains 15 residues. Per germline, CDR1 MGHRA and CDR2 YSYEKL. With 8 bases removed from V and 7 bases from J, the gap between germline ends came to 21 bases. The CDR3 reads CASAEEMIGNNEQFF. The CDR3, as DNA: TGCGCCAGCGCCGAAGAGATGATAGGAAATAATGAGCAGTTCTTC.

This clone was seen a few times. This chain connects TRBV10-2 to TRBJ2-1; 7 bases are shared with TRBD2. The CDR3 totals 15 residues. J gave up 10 bases and V 3 bases, and 12 bases lay outside the gene matches. The germline V gene has CDR1 WSHSY and CDR2 SAAADI. The CDR3 DNA sequence: TGCGCCAGCAGTGACGAACGGGGGGATCACTGGGAGCAGTTCTTC. Residues: CASSDERGDHWEQFF.

The chain is built from TRBV6-1 and TRBJ1-1; unclear D gene. The CDR3 contains 12 residues. Germline CDR1 reads MNHNS; CDR2 reads SASEGT. V was shortened by 8 bases and J by 2 bases, with 9 bases between the two germline ends. Here the CDR3 reads CASGEYNTEAFF. The DNA of the CDR3 is TGTGCCAGCGGGGAGTATAACACTGAAGCTTTCTTT.

The rearrangement uses TRBV12-3 or TRBV12-4 and TRBJ2-1; perhaps TRBD2 as D (6 bases). The V end lost 6 bases, the J end lost 6 bases, and 15 bases lay between the germline ends. The CDR3 loop spans 14 amino acids. The CDR3 reads CASSSSTGGNEQFF. Here the CDR3 DNA reads TGTGCCAGCAGCTCTTCAACCGGGGGCAATGAGCAGTTCTTC.

This clone was seen at least ten times. The chain carries TRBV20-1 and TRBJ2-7, with 9 bases fitting TRBD2. Germline CDR1 is DFQATT and CDR2 is SNEGSKA (reference sequence). This CDR3 is 14 amino acids long. Trimming cost V 5 bases and J 2 bases; bases outside gene matches: 7. The CDR3 sequence is CSASLAGGPYEQYF. The DNA of the CDR3 is TGCAGTGCTTCCTTGGCGGGAGGGCCCTACGAGCAGTACTTC.

This chain connects TRBV5-1 to TRBJ1-6; D might be TRBD1 (6 bases). V dropped 2 bases and J dropped 8 bases, with 14 bases sitting between them. CDR1 SGHRS and CDR2 YFSETQ come from the germline V gene. There are 15 residues in the CDR3. CDR3 protein: CASSFSPGADSPLHF. The CDR3 DNA sequence: TGCGCCAGCAGCTTCTCTCCGGGGGCGGATTCACCCCTCCACTTT.

This clone is deemed medium-sized. The rearrangement joins TRBV20-1 to TRBJ1-5, with TRBD1 matching 8 bases. Germline trimming cut 1 base from V and 5 bases from J; bases unmatched to any gene: 10. CDR3 length: 16 amino acids. CDR1 and CDR2 from the germline V gene are DFQATT and SNEGSKA (reference sequence). CDR3 loop: CSARVHRAGGYQPQHF. The CDR3 DNA is TGCAGTGCTAGAGTACATAGGGCAGGGGGCTATCAGCCCCAGCATTTT.

This clone was observed at least ten times. The chain employs TRBV18 and TRBJ1-1; 8 positions agree with TRBD1. Germline V CDR1 and CDR2: KGHSH, LQKENI. With V trimmed by 6 bases and J by 1 base, 4 bases remained unmatched. The CDR3 runs 14 residues. In nucleotides, the CDR3 is TGTGCCAGCTCTTTTGACAGGGGGAACACTGAAGCTTTCTTT. Residues: CASSFDRGNTEAFF. The variable domain in full, with the rest retrieved from reference TRBV18 and TRBJ1-1, is NAGVMQNPRHLVRRRGQEARLRCSPMKGHSHVYWYRQLPEEGLKFMVYLQKENIIDESGMPKERFSAEFPKEGPSILRIQQVVRGDSAAYFCASSFDRGNTEAFFGQGTRLTVV.

This clone was recorded at least ten times. The chain recombines TRBV7-9 with TRBJ2-1; possibly TRBD2 for D (5 bases). From germline, CDR1 is SEHNR and CDR2 FQNEAQ (reference sequence). The V end lost 5 bases, the J end lost 8 bases, and 13 bases lay between the germline ends. The CDR3 is 13 amino acids. The CDR3 bases are TGTGCCAGCAGCCCCCTAGCTCGGGATGAGCAGTTCTTC. This sequence encodes CASSPLARDEQFF. The whole variable domain, remainder taken from reference TRBV7-9 and TRBJ2-1, is DTGVSQNPRHKITKRGQNVTFRCDPISEHNRLYWYRQTLGQGPEFLTYFQNEAQLEKSRLLSDRFSAERPKGSFSTLEIQRTEQGDSAMYLCASSPLARDEQFFGPGTRLTVL.